These T cell receptor beta chains were read from a single sample in a study of shared clonotypes between healthy human individuals. Produced via immunoSEQ multiplex PCR; TCRdb's table is partial and in-frame only. The data show roughly 2,500,000 clones, 93% seen once. Sequenced material: naive CD4+ T cells from PBMCs. The receptors derive from a man between 18 and 35 years old in good health. Some clones in this sample may be carry-over from other donors' samples. Both conserved end residues are part of each CDR3. D genes are given only for firm matches. Not every row has a clone size; where given, it reads once, few, many or a size class.

d_call | j_call | v_call | clone_size | cdr3_nt | cdr3_aa
NA | TRBJ2-2 | TRBV4-2 | NA | TGTGCCAGCACACGGGGGACAGAGAACACCGGGGAGCTGTTTTTT | CASTRGTENTGELFF
NA | TRBJ1-3 | TRBV19 | NA | TGTGCCAGTAGTATTGGGGCCGCCGGAAACACCATATATTTT | CASSIGAAGNTIYF
NA | TRBJ1-2 | TRBV5-1 | NA | TGCGCCAGCAAAAGGACGGGCCGTAACTATGGCTACACCTTC | CASKRTGRNYGYTF
NA | TRBJ2-1 | TRBV28 | NA | TGTGCCAGCAGTTTTGTAGCGACCGAGCAGTTCTTC | CASSFVATEQFF
NA | TRBJ1-6 | TRBV6-1 | NA | TGTGCCAGCAGTGAATCGAACAGCATTAATTCACCCCTCCACTTT | CASSESNSINSPLHF
TRBD2 | TRBJ2-1 | TRBV5-1 | once | TGCGCCAGCAGCTTGGTTCTAGCGGGAGGTTACAATGAGCAGTTCTTC | CASSLVLAGGYNEQFF
NA | TRBJ1-4 | TRBV27 | NA | TGTGCCAGCGGGGCTCAATTTAATGAAAAACTGTTTTTT | CASGAQFNEKLFF
NA | TRBJ2-5 | TRBV9 | NA | TGTGCCAGCAGCCAGGCGGGCAGGGAAAAGACCCAGTACTTC | CASSQAGREKTQYF
NA | TRBJ2-5 | TRBV4-1 | NA | TGCGCCAGCAGCCCATGGGGGGAGGGGGGATTAGAGACCCAGTACTTC | CASSPWGEGGLETQYF
NA | TRBJ2-3 | TRBV10-3 | few | TGTGCCATCAGTGACATAACTACAGATACGCAGTATTTT | CAISDITTDTQYF
TRBD1 | TRBJ1-2 | TRBV28 | NA | TGTGCCAGCAGTTTAACAGACAGGGTCTATGGCTACACCTTC | CASSLTDRVYGYTF
TRBD2 | TRBJ2-1 | TRBV5-1 | NA | TGCGCCAGCGCAGGGACTAGCGGGAGCTACAATGAGCAGTTCTTC | CASAGTSGSYNEQFF
NA | TRBJ2-2 | TRBV18 | NA | TGTGCCAGCTCACCAATCGCCACCGGGGAGCTGTTTTTT | CASSPIATGELFF
NA | TRBJ2-3 | TRBV5-1 | NA | TGCGCCAGCAGCTTGAGGGGGACTGATTTCACAGATACGCAGTATTTT | CASSLRGTDFTDTQYF
NA | TRBJ2-2 | TRBV7-3 | NA | TGTGCCAGCAGCTTAATTGGGGGTCAGAACACCGGGGAGCTGTTTTTT | CASSLIGGQNTGELFF
NA | TRBJ2-7 | TRBV5-1 | NA | TGCGCCAGCAGCCCTGCCTCAGGGACCTACGAGCAGTACTTC | CASSPASGTYEQYF
TRBD2 | TRBJ2-4 | TRBV28 | NA | TGTGCCAGCAGCGGAAGGGGACTAGCGGACCGACAAAACATTCAGTACTTC | CASSGRGLADRQNIQYF
NA | TRBJ2-5 | TRBV5-4 | NA | TGTGCCAGCAGCTTGACTCGAGAGACCCAGTACTTC | CASSLTRETQYF
TRBD2 | TRBJ2-1 | TRBV14 | NA | TGTGCCAGCAGCCAAGCATGGGCTAGCGGGAACAATGAGCAGTTCTTC | CASSQAWASGNNEQFF
NA | TRBJ1-1 | TRBV6-5 | NA | TGTGCCAGCAGCACCCTAGACAGAAGCCAAGCTTTCTTT | CASSTLDRSQAFF
NA | TRBJ2-2 | TRBV6-4 | NA | TGTGCCAGCAGCAGAGAGGGGGGCGCCGGGGAGCTGTTTTTT | CASSREGGAGELFF
TRBD1 | TRBJ1-1 | TRBV28 | NA | TGTGCCGGCAGCAATAGACAGGGGGCGAGGAACACTGAAGCTTTCTTT | CAGSNRQGARNTEAFF
NA | TRBJ1-3 | TRBV14 | once | TGTGCCAGCAGCCAAGACCGGAGCTCTGGAAACACCATATATTTT | CASSQDRSSGNTIYF
TRBD2 | TRBJ2-2 | TRBV10-3 | NA | TGTGCCATCAGCCCGACTAGCGGGAGCCCGAACACCGGGGAGCTGTTTTTT | CAISPTSGSPNTGELFF
NA | TRBJ2-1 | TRBV11-2 | NA | TGTGCCAGCAGCTTGGCTAGCTCCTACAATGAGCAGTTCTTC | CASSLASSYNEQFF
TRBD1 | TRBJ1-5 | TRBV9 | NA | TGTGCCAGCAGCGTAGGACAGGGGAATCAGCCCCAGCATTTT | CASSVGQGNQPQHF
NA | TRBJ1-3 | TRBV18 | NA | TGTGCCAGCTACGATTGGGGGCTCTCAAAACGAAACACCATATATTTT | CASYDWGLSKRNTIYF
TRBD1 | TRBJ1-1 | TRBV19 | NA | TGTGCCAGTAGTCCCCACGACAGGGGAGTCACTGAAGCTTTCTTT | CASSPHDRGVTEAFF
TRBD2 | TRBJ2-1 | TRBV7-8 | NA | TGTGCCAGCAGCCGACTAGCGGGAGTCGCGAATGAGCAGTTCTTC | CASSRLAGVANEQFF
TRBD1 | TRBJ1-1 | TRBV5-1 | NA | TGCGCCAGCAGCCACGGGACAGGCCCGAACACTGAAGCTTTCTTT | CASSHGTGPNTEAFF
NA | TRBJ1-3 | TRBV18 | once | TGTGCCAGCTCAAAAGCTTTAACCCGTACCTCTGGAAACACCATATATTTT | CASSKALTRTSGNTIYF
NA | TRBJ2-7 | TRBV18 | NA | TGTGCCAGCTCACCTCGGACAGATTCCTACGAGCAGTACTTC | CASSPRTDSYEQYF
NA | TRBJ1-3 | TRBV5-4 | NA | TGTGCCAGCAGCTTGGGGGGGCAGGAAAACACCATATATTTT | CASSLGGQENTIYF
NA | TRBJ2-1 | TRBV7-3 | NA | TGTGCCAGCAGCAGGGGACCGGCCTACAATGAGCAGTTCTTC | CASSRGPAYNEQFF
NA | TRBJ2-7 | TRBV28 | NA | TGTGCCAGCAGCCTCCAAAAGAACGAGCAGTACTTC | CASSLQKNEQYF
NA | TRBJ1-5 | TRBV5-6 | NA | TGTGCCAGCAGCTTGGGAAGGAATCAGCCCCAGCATTTT | CASSLGRNQPQHF
NA | TRBJ2-1 | TRBV2 | NA | TGTGCCAGCAGTGAACTGGGGAGCTCCTACAATGAGCAGTTCTTC | CASSELGSSYNEQFF
NA | TRBJ1-5 | TRBV7-9 | NA | TGTGCCACCAGCAACGCCCGAAACAATCAGCCCCAGCATTTT | CATSNARNNQPQHF
TRBD1 | TRBJ1-3 | TRBV5-1 | NA | TGCGCCAGCAGCCCGGACAGGGCCTCTGGAAACACCATATATTTT | CASSPDRASGNTIYF